These 2 T cell receptor beta chains were all obtained from the same sample, sequenced in a study of regulatory T cells in long-lasting Graves disease. Noted time point: newly diagnosed GD, antithyroid drugs for less than 3 months. Extracted PBMC RNA gave rise to the TCR library. Combining iRepertoire HTBI primers with Arm-PCR of CDR3 regions, the authors built TCR beta libraries. TCRdb recomputed calls from the multiplex PCR reads with MiXCR, one row per CDR3 protein. The repertoire holds more than 400,000 distinct CDR3 sequences, 15% to 20% seen once, with roughly an eighth in the top ten. The sample was also reused in another study, on T cells in Graves' hyperthyroidism and ophthalmopathy.

The material sequenced was peripheral blood mononuclear cells (PBMCs), taken at new diagnosis, from a patient treated with antithyroid drugs. These receptors came from a man aged 35 to 55 with Graves disease.

This clonotype was seen ten or more times. The chain is built from TRBV30 and TRBJ2-2; D ambiguous. The V and J ends lost 2 bases and 5 bases respectively, with 6 bases between them. Germline V gene data show CDR1 as GTSNPN and CDR2 as SVGIG (reference sequence). The CDR3 runs 12 residues. The CDR3 bases are TGTGCCTGGAGTATGGGAACCGGGGAGCTGTTTTTT. Amino acid sequence: CAWSMGTGELFF.

In its sample, this clonotype was seen many times. The chain carries TRBV20-1 and TRBJ2-7; 8 bases align to TRBD2. The ends lost 3 bases at V and 3 bases at J; junction bases unmatched: 7. The CDR3 is made up of 14 amino acids. Germline lookup yields CDR1 DFQATT and CDR2 SNEGSKA (reference sequence). CDR3 DNA sequence: TGCAGTGCTAGTTTCAGCGGGAGCCTCTACGAGCAGTACTTC. This gives the protein CSASFSGSLYEQYF.